This T cell receptor (beta chain) was captured by sequencing in a study of CD8 T cells in Susac syndrome. Random hexamers primed reverse transcription of about 0.45 to 1 ug RNA. Across 54 Vbeta and 13 Jbeta, TCR beta CDR3 was amplified with immunoSEQ multiplex PCR. TCRdb recomputed calls from the immunoSEQ multiplex PCR reads with MiXCR, one row per CDR3 protein. This sample has 65,000 to 95,000 distinct CDR3 sequences, with nearly 95% found just once. Material for sequencing was CD8+ T cells from PBMCs. The receptor was derived from a human donor with Susac syndrome.

This CDR3 reads CASSGRTQEQYF. CDR3 coding DNA: TGTGCCAGCAGCGGACGCACTCAAGAGCAGTACTTC. This sequence joins TRBV9 and TRBJ2-7; D unclear. CDR1 is SGDLS, CDR2 YYNGEE, per germline. V gave up 3 bases and J gave up 7 bases, with 11 bases separating them. This CDR3 is built from 12 residues.